Presented here are 32 T cell receptor beta chains from one specimen sequenced in a study of spatial heterogeneity in lung cancer. Study-level findings and limits: Counts that tracked tumor mutation counts were those of expanded intratumoral alpha and beta TCRs.

TCRdb called the 5' RACE reads again in MiXCR, with one record for every CDR3 protein. The sample includes 20,000 to 30,000 distinct CDR3 sequences, roughly 10% of them seen just once. Their recognized antigens are unknown. Time point: sample taken at primary tumor resection. The source material was lung tumor tissue, sampled at surgery. The receptor set was obtained from a male donor with early-stage non-small cell lung cancer.

This clonotype counts as medium-sized. The rearrangement links TRBV7-8 to TRBJ2-7; tentative D call: TRBD1 (5 bases). Germline values: CDR1 SGHVS, CDR2 FQNEAQ. The CDR3 contains 12 residues. Trimming took off 0 bases at V and 9 bases at J, with 9 bases between the two ends. The CDR3 DNA reads as TGTGCCAGCAGCTTAGCCCCTAGGGGGCAGTACTTC. This sequence encodes CASSLAPRGQYF.

This clonotype was recorded a few times. The chain carries TRBV5-1 and TRBJ2-7, with TRBD2 identical over 11 bases. V shed 4 bases and J 6 bases; nucleotides not matched to a gene: 6. This CDR3 comprises 14 residues. Germline V CDR1 and CDR2: SGHRS, YFSETQ. CDR3 amino acids: CASSAGTSGLEQYF. For the CDR3, the DNA is TGCGCCAGCAGCGCCGGGACTAGCGGCCTCGAGCAGTACTTC.

This clonotype is termed medium-sized. V is TRBV9 and J is TRBJ1-2; tentatively, D is TRBD1 (5 bases). Trimming removed 6 bases at V and 6 bases at J, with 15 bases between. In germline, CDR1 is SGDLS, CDR2 YYNGEE. The CDR3 length is 13 residues. CDR3 sequence reads: CASNPQGWHGYTF. As DNA, the CDR3 is TGTGCCAGCAACCCTCAGGGTTGGCATGGCTACACCTTC.

The V and J genes are TRBV2 and TRBJ2-5; D may be TRBD1 (6 bases). This CDR3 spans 14 amino acids. Trimming removed 6 bases at V and 5 bases at J, with 16 bases between. Germline V CDR1 and CDR2: SNHLY, FYNNEI. CDR3 sequence: CASRTTGQVETQYF. The CDR3 nucleotides read TGTGCCAGCAGGACTACAGGGCAGGTGGAGACCCAGTACTTC.

In this sample, this clonotype turned up many times. The genes are TRBV18 and TRBJ1-1; D unresolved. The V gene's germline CDR1 is KGHSH and CDR2 LQKENI. This CDR3 contains 13 residues. V lost 2 bases and J 6 bases, leaving 10 bases between the germline ends. CDR3 protein: CASSPRAGAEAFF. CDR3 DNA sequence: TGTGCCAGCTCACCAAGGGCGGGAGCTGAAGCTTTCTTT. Full variable domain (outside the CDR3, taken from reference TRBV18 and TRBJ1-1): NAGVMQNPRHLVRRRGQEARLRCSPMKGHSHVYWYRQLPEEGLKFMVYLQKENIIDESGMPKERFSAEFPKEGPSILRIQQVVRGDSAAYFCASSPRAGAEAFFGQGTRLTVV.

By its share, this clonotype is medium-sized. The V call is TRBV5-1, the J call TRBJ2-3; a possible D gene is TRBD1 (7 bases). This CDR3 contains 13 residues. CDR1 and CDR2 (germline): SGHRS, YFSETQ. The ends were cut back, 7 bases at V and 4 bases at J, with 13 bases in the middle. The CDR3 loop reads CASQGGTSDTQYF. CDR3 coding DNA: TGCGCCAGCCAGGGGGGTACCTCAGATACGCAGTATTTT.

The rearrangement joins TRBV20-1 to TRBJ2-7; 10 nucleotides agree with TRBD2. Trimming at V came to 0 bases and at J to 2 bases, leaving 4 bases not matched to a gene. This CDR3 is built from 15 residues. Germline loops: CDR1 DFQATT, CDR2 SNEGSKA (reference sequence). The CDR3 spells CSAREGTSVTYEQYF. For the CDR3, the DNA is TGCAGTGCTAGAGAGGGGACTAGCGTTACCTACGAGCAGTACTTC.

This CDR3 reads CASSQDRGTGNYNEQFF. CDR3 sequence (DNA): TGTGCCAGCAGCCAAGATCGCGGGACAGGGAACTACAATGAGCAGTTCTTC. The chain couples TRBV3-1 to TRBJ2-1; TRBD1 aligns across 9 bases. Trimming at V came to 0 bases and at J to 3 bases, leaving 6 bases not matched to a gene. The CDR3 spans 17 residues. Germline CDR1 reads LGHDT; CDR2 reads YNNKEL (reference sequence).

Ten or more counts support this clonotype. V usage is TRBV6-5 and J usage is TRBJ1-1, with a possible D match to TRBD1 (6 bases). V lost 5 bases to trimming and J lost 5 bases, with 12 bases between them. The CDR3 totals 13 residues. Germline loops: CDR1 MNHEY, CDR2 SVGAGI. CDR3 nucleotide sequence: TGTGCCAGCAGTCCTCCTCAGGGGACTGAAGCTTTCTTT. Its protein is CASSPPQGTEAFF.

This clonotype has ten or more counts. The genes are TRBV7-2 and TRBJ2-3; D gene unclear. The CDR3 spans 14 residues. Germline CDR1 and CDR2: SGHTA and FQGNSA. V was cut by 0 bases and J by 0 bases, with 4 bases left in between. The CDR3 loop is CASSLAPSTDTQYF. For the CDR3, the DNA is TGTGCCAGCAGCTTAGCGCCAAGCACAGATACGCAGTATTTT.

This clonotype was recorded at least ten times. This chain uses TRBV28 with TRBJ1-2, with D possibly being TRBD1 (5 bases). V was cut by 6 bases and J by 2 bases, with 16 bases left in between. Germline-derived CDR1 and CDR2 are MDHEN and SYDVKM. CDR3 length: 15 residues. The CDR3 nucleotides are TGTGCCAGCAGCCTACCGGGGGAGCGGAACTATGGCTACACCTTC. Amino acids: CASSLPGERNYGYTF.

V is TRBV7-3 and J is TRBJ2-5; D is perhaps TRBD1 or TRBD2 (5 bases each). V lost 5 bases to trimming and J lost 7 bases, with 17 bases between them. CDR3 size: 14 residues. Germline V gene data show CDR1 as SGHTA and CDR2 as FQGTGA. The CDR3 reads CASSPRGERGTQYF. The CDR3 DNA reads TGTGCCAGCAGCCCCCGGGGAGAAAGGGGGACCCAGTACTTC.

This clonotype appeared many times. This chain uses TRBV10-3 with TRBJ2-7, with 7 nucleotides matching TRBD2. The CDR3 contains 14 residues. Trimming cost V 3 bases and J 1 base; bases outside gene matches: 3. Germline CDR1 is ENHRY and CDR2 is SYGVKD. CDR3: CAISDGRGSYEQYF. The CDR3, as DNA: TGTGCCATCAGTGACGGGCGGGGGTCCTACGAGCAGTACTTC.

Relative to its sample, this clonotype is medium-sized. V is TRBV5-1 and J is TRBJ2-6, with D perhaps matching TRBD2 (5 bases). V dropped 6 bases and J dropped 3 bases, with 16 bases sitting between them. This CDR3 is 16 amino acids long. CDR1 is SGHRS, CDR2 YFSETQ, per germline. DNA of the CDR3: TGCGCCAGCACTCTACAGCCAGGAGGTGGGGCCAACGTCCTGACTTTC. Protein product: CASTLQPGGGANVLTF.

The J gene is TRBJ2-3, the V gene TRBV6-2 or TRBV6-3; D unclear. CDR3 length: 14 amino acids. Germline V gene data show CDR1 as MNHEY and CDR2 as SVGEGT. The V gene lost 1 base and the J gene lost 3 bases, with 8 bases spanning the gap. The CDR3 loop reads CASSYFGSTDTQYF. In nucleotides, the CDR3 is TGTGCCAGCAGTTACTTCGGGTCGACAGATACGCAGTATTTT.

The table lists this clonotype with many counts. The J gene is TRBJ1-5, the V gene TRBV12-3 or TRBV12-4; 9 nucleotides line up with TRBD1. V lost 5 bases, J lost 3 bases, and 5 bases stayed unmatched. The CDR3 sequence is 15 residues long. This chain's CDR3 is CASSPGTGYNQPQHF. The CDR3 DNA follows: TGTGCCAGCAGTCCCGGGACAGGGTACAATCAGCCCCAGCATTTT.

This clonotype was recorded many times. This chain connects TRBV7-2 to TRBJ2-1; 9 bases are a match to TRBD2. J gave up 6 bases and V 3 bases, and 9 bases lay outside the gene matches. Per the germline V gene, CDR1 is SGHTA and CDR2 is FQGNSA. The CDR3 has 16 residues. CDR3 amino acids: CASSLMAGGPSNEQFF. The CDR3, as DNA: TGTGCCAGCAGCTTGATGGCGGGAGGGCCGAGCAATGAGCAGTTCTTC.

This clonotype has ten or more counts. V is TRBV29-1 and J is TRBJ2-1; no clear D. V was trimmed by 6 bases and J by 0 bases, leaving 9 bases between them. From germline, CDR1 is SQVTM and CDR2 ANQGSEA. This CDR3 region has 13 residues. In DNA, the CDR3 is TGCAGCGTCTCCCAGATCTCCTACAATGAGCAGTTCTTC. Protein product: CSVSQISYNEQFF.

This clonotype was recorded at least ten times. The V and J genes are TRBV15 and TRBJ1-1; D is unclear. Germline loops: CDR1 LNHNV, CDR2 YYDKDF (reference sequence). V was shortened by 0 bases and J by 2 bases, with 10 bases between the two germline ends. The CDR3 sequence is 15 residues long. The chain's CDR3 is CATSRDRRFNTEAFF. CDR3 coding DNA: TGTGCCACCAGCAGAGATAGGCGGTTTAACACTGAAGCTTTCTTT.

The chain couples TRBV19 to TRBJ1-4; a possible D gene is TRBD1 (6 bases). V was shortened by 5 bases and J by 2 bases, with 9 bases between the two germline ends. CDR3 length: 14 residues. From germline, CDR1 is LNHDA and CDR2 SQIVND (reference sequence). In DNA, the CDR3 is TGTGCCAGTAGTCTTACAGGGACTAATGAAAAACTGTTTTTT. It codes for CASSLTGTNEKLFF.

This clonotype was detected ten times or more. The rearrangement uses TRBV11-3 and TRBJ2-2; tentatively, D is TRBD1 (6 bases). Germline loops: CDR1 SGHNT, CDR2 YENEEA. This CDR3 comprises 13 residues. The V gene lost 5 bases and the J gene lost 7 bases, with 11 bases spanning the gap. The CDR3 nucleotides read TGTGCCAGCAGCCCTGACAGGATCGGGGAGCTGTTTTTT. It codes for CASSPDRIGELFF.

There are a few counts of this clonotype. J is TRBJ2-7 and V is TRBV7-2; no reliable D call. This CDR3 has 13 residues. Trimming took 1 base from V and 7 from J, leaving 11 bases between them. Germline CDR1 is SGHTA and CDR2 is FQGNSA. The CDR3 protein is CASSLGPSTEQYF. CDR3 nucleotides: TGTGCCAGCAGCTTAGGGCCTTCGACGGAGCAGTACTTC.

This clonotype was seen only a few times. An end of the junction does not agree with germline; a read error may underlie this. The chain joins TRBV29-1 to TRBJ1-2; no definite D call. CDR3 length: 12 amino acids. Germline V gene data show CDR1 as SQVTM and CDR2 as ANQGSEA. Here the CDR3 DNA reads TGCAGCGTTCAAGACGGTAACTATGGCTACACCTTC. Amino acid sequence: CSVQDGNYGYTF.

This clonotype was seen more than once but under ten times. CDR3 coding DNA: TGTGCCAGCAGTTTGCAGGGAAACAATGAGCAGTTCTTC. Amino acids: CASSLQGNNEQFF. This chain uses TRBV12-3 or TRBV12-4 with TRBJ2-1; D may be TRBD1 (5 bases). V lost 3 bases and J 5 bases, leaving 8 bases between the germline ends. CDR3 size: 13 residues.

The chain uses TRBV5-1 and TRBJ2-2; D is ambiguous. The V gene's germline CDR1 is SGHRS and CDR2 YFSETQ. V was shortened by 4 bases and J by 7 bases, with 14 bases between the two germline ends. This CDR3 region has 14 residues. In DNA form, the CDR3 reads TGCGCCAGCAGCAAGGACCTCTACGTCGGGGAGCTGTTTTTT. It yields the protein CASSKDLYVGELFF.

This chain links TRBV6-5 with TRBJ1-2; D is unclear. The CDR3 is 14 amino acids. V gave up 5 bases and J gave up 7 bases, with 17 bases separating them. Germline V gives CDR1 MNHEY, CDR2 SVGAGI. Written as DNA, the CDR3 is TGTGCCAGCAGTCTTGGGCACCAAACAAGTGGCTACACCTTC. Protein sequence: CASSLGHQTSGYTF.

The rearrangement uses TRBV10-3 and TRBJ1-5; the D is unclear. The CDR3 covers 14 residues. Germline V gives CDR1 ENHRY, CDR2 SYGVKD. Trimming removed 8 bases from V and 1 base from J, with 12 bases in between. CDR3 nucleotide sequence: TGTGCCATCTCCTTAGGAGGGAGCAATCAGCCCCAGCATTTT. Its protein is CAISLGGSNQPQHF.

The CDR3 region has the DNA TGTGCCAGCATCACTAGCGGGGGCCTTAACACCGGGGAGCTGTTTTTT. The encoded protein is CASITSGGLNTGELFF. V and J are TRBV6-2 or TRBV6-3 and TRBJ2-2, with 11 nucleotides matching TRBD2. CDR1 MNHEY and CDR2 SVGEGT come from the germline V gene. The trim removed 7 bases at V and 2 bases at J, leaving 6 bases unmatched. CDR3 length equals 16 residues.

This clonotype was detected once. Just one base apart from a much larger clone, this may be a read error. The V and J genes are TRBV7-9 and TRBJ1-1; a weak D match, TRBD1 (6 bases). Germline values: CDR1 SEHNR, CDR2 FQNEAQ (reference sequence). The CDR3 covers 13 residues. Trimming left V 1 base short and J 9 bases short, with 12 bases between. The CDR3, as DNA: TGTGCCAGCAGCTTAGAGGGGGGCACCAAAGCTTTCTTT. It codes for CASSLEGGTKAFF. The full variable domain, completed using reference TRBV7-9 and TRBJ1-1, is DTGVSQNPRHKITKRGQNVTFRCDPISEHNRLYWYRQTLGQGPEFLTYFQNEAQLEKSRLLSDRFSAERPKGSFSTLEIQRTEQGDSAMYLCASSLEGGTKAFFGQGTRLTVV.

The chain employs TRBV5-5 and TRBJ1-4; D call uncertain. V lost 6 bases and J lost 0, with 9 bases in between. Germline CDR1 SGHKS, CDR2 YYEKEE (reference sequence). This CDR3 is built from 14 residues. This chain's CDR3 is CASTPVATNEKLFF. DNA for the CDR3: TGTGCCAGCACCCCAGTTGCAACTAATGAAAAACTGTTTTTT. Drawing the rest from reference TRBV5-5 and TRBJ1-4, the complete variable domain is DAGVTQSPTHLIKTRGQQVTLRCSPISGHKSVSWYQQVLGQGPQFIFQYYEKEERGRGNFPDRFSARQFPNYSSELNVNALLLGDSALYLCASTPVATNEKLFFGSGTQLSVL.

This clonotype was seen repeatedly, ten times or more. The V and J genes are TRBV18 and TRBJ2-6, with 11 positions matching TRBD2. V lost 3 bases and J lost 0; bases outside the gene matches: 4. The germline gives CDR1 KGHSH, CDR2 LQKENI. This CDR3 region has 18 residues. The CDR3: CASSPGLAVISGANVLTF. CDR3 DNA sequence: TGTGCCAGCTCACCGGGACTAGCGGTTATCTCTGGGGCCAACGTCCTGACTTTC. The full variable domain, in which reference TRBV18 and TRBJ2-6 provide the parts outside the CDR3, is NAGVMQNPRHLVRRRGQEARLRCSPMKGHSHVYWYRQLPEEGLKFMVYLQKENIIDESGMPKERFSAEFPKEGPSILRIQQVVRGDSAAYFCASSPGLAVISGANVLTFGAGSRLTVL.

This clonotype was found many times. This sequence joins TRBV4-2 and TRBJ1-2; D uncertain. Trimming removed 1 base at V and 2 bases at J, with 8 bases between. The CDR3 totals 14 residues. Germline V gene data show CDR1 as LGHNA and CDR2 as YNFKEQ. The CDR3 region is CASSQAGQNYGYTF. The CDR3 nucleotides are TGTGCCAGCAGCCAAGCGGGCCAAAACTATGGCTACACCTTC.